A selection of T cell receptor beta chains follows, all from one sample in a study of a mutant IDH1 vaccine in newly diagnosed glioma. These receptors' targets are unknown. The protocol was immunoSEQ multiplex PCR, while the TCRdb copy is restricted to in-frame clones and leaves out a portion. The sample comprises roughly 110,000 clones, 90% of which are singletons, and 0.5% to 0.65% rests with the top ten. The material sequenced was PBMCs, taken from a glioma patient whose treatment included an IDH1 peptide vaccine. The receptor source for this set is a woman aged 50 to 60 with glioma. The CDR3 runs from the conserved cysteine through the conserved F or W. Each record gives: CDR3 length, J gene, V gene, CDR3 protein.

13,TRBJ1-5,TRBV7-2,CASSLRGNQPQHF
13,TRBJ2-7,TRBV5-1,CASSFDGIYEQYF
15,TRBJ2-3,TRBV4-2,CASSPSAGVADTQYF
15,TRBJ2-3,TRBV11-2,CASSPPATYTDTQYF
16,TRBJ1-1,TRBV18,CASSRPGITGNTEAFF
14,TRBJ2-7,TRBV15,CATSRTGSSYEQYF
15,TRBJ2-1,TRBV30,CAWTSGTSGYNEQFF
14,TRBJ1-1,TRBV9,CASSPADRPTEAFF
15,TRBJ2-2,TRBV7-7,CASSPGTVNTGELFF
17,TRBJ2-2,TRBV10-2,CASSVTSGSGNTGELFF
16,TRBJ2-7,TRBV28,CASSLLGSGDSYEQYF
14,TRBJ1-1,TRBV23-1,CASSQYKDNTEAFF
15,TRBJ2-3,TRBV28,CASSSPGQGRDTQYF
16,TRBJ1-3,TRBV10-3,CAISESGTVSGNTIYF
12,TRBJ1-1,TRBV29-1,CSTFGQNTEAFF
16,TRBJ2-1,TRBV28,CASSSRQGIIYNEQFF
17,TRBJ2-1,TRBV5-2,CASSPGLAGGIYNEQFF